The 11 T cell receptor beta chains presented below share a single source sample, sequenced in a study of relationships among human T cell subsets. The Th1 cells were the flow-through after CD25, CD56 and CD294 bead selections. From mRNA, alpha and beta CDR3 regions were amplified using semiquantitative ARM-PCR. Tagged nested gene-specific primers were used first, then communal superprimers amplified exponentially. TCRdb passed the multiplex PCR reads through MiXCR, listing each CDR3 protein once. The sample contains about 13,000 distinct CDR3 sequences, around 67% of which appear only once. Sequencing used CD4+ Th1 cells sorted from blood. These receptors were taken from a man aged 35 to 55 in good health.

J is TRBJ2-2 and V is TRBV28; no reliable D call. V gave up 10 bases and J gave up 1 base, with 7 bases separating them. Germline V gives CDR1 MDHEN, CDR2 SYDVKM. The CDR3 extends over 12 amino acids. CDR3 nucleotides: TGTGCCACTACAGAGAACACCGGGGAGCTGTTTTTT. Translated: CATTENTGELFF.

The V gene is TRBV11-2, the J gene TRBJ2-1, with TRBD1 matching 8 bases. Per germline, CDR1 SGHAT and CDR2 FQNNGV. Trimming at V came to 2 bases and at J to 9 bases, leaving 6 bases not matched to a gene. The CDR3 totals 14 residues. The CDR3 sequence: CASSLSAGGREQFF. DNA of the CDR3: TGTGCCAGCAGCTTATCGGCAGGGGGCCGTGAGCAGTTCTTC.

This clonotype was detected only once. The chain uses TRBV12-3 or TRBV12-4 and TRBJ2-2, with 8 bases aligning to TRBD1. Losses at the gene ends were 6 bases for V and 4 bases for J; bases not matched to a gene: 7. The CDR3 has 15 residues. The CDR3: CASSPGQDRTGELFF. CDR3 sequence (DNA): TGTGCCAGCAGCCCGGGACAGGACCGCACCGGGGAGCTGTTTTTT.

The chain couples TRBV18 to TRBJ1-4; 8 positions match TRBD1. V shed 4 bases, J shed 5 bases, and the junction held 3 bases outside the gene matches. This CDR3 spans 14 amino acids. The V gene's germline CDR1 is KGHSH and CDR2 LQKENI. The CDR3 DNA is TGTGCCAGCTCACTGAGACAGGGGAATGAAAAACTGTTTTTT. Protein product: CASSLRQGNEKLFF.

The chain employs TRBV19 and TRBJ1-2; D is ambiguous. Per germline, CDR1 LNHDA and CDR2 SQIVND (reference sequence). The germline V and J ends were trimmed by 3 bases and 0 bases, with 5 bases remaining between them. This CDR3 comprises 13 residues. In nucleotides, the CDR3 is TGTGCCAGTAGTATGAAGACTAACTATGGCTACACCTTC. It specifies CASSMKTNYGYTF.

This clonotype was picked up a small number of times. This sequence joins TRBV30 and TRBJ1-5, with 7 nucleotides matching TRBD1. The V segment lost 3 bases and the J segment 3 bases; nucleotides outside the gene matches: 5. Germline assignment: CDR1 GTSNPN and CDR2 SVGIG (reference sequence). The CDR3 contains 14 residues. CDR3 bases: TGTGCCTGGAGCCCGACAGGGAACAATCAGCCCCAGCATTTT. Protein: CAWSPTGNNQPQHF.

This rearrangement joins TRBV10-3 to TRBJ1-1; D gene ambiguous. The CDR3 contains 13 residues. V was cut by 7 bases and J by 7 bases, with 16 bases left in between. Germline CDR1 ENHRY, CDR2 SYGVKD. In nucleotides, the CDR3 is TGTGCCATCAAGGGAGCGCCGCCCTATGAAGCTTTCTTT. Its protein product is CAIKGAPPYEAFF.

This chain links TRBV4-2 with TRBJ2-1; 8 nucleotides match TRBD1. V was clipped by 4 bases and J by 5 bases; unmatched bases: 4. CDR1 is LGHNA and CDR2 is YNFKEQ in the germline V gene. There are 14 residues in the CDR3. The CDR3 DNA reads as TGTGCCAGCAGCCGCGGACAGGGTAACAATGAGCAGTTCTTC. Protein sequence: CASSRGQGNNEQFF.

The V call is TRBV7-9, the J call TRBJ2-3, with D perhaps TRBD2 (5 bases). The CDR3 extends over 14 amino acids. The germline V gene has CDR1 SEHNR and CDR2 FQNEAQ (reference sequence). V was shortened by 3 bases and J by 1 base, with 8 bases between the two germline ends. In DNA form, the CDR3 reads TGTGCCAGCAGCTTTCATAGCGGCACAGATACGCAGTATTTT. It translates to CASSFHSGTDTQYF.

This chain connects TRBV11-2 to TRBJ2-7; 8 bases line up with TRBD2. The CDR3 consists of 15 residues. The germline CDR1 and CDR2 sequences are SGHAT and FQNNGV. Trimming at V came to 6 bases and at J to 4 bases, leaving 11 bases not matched to a gene. The CDR3 loop is CASSPQPSGGYEQYF. DNA for the CDR3: TGTGCCAGCAGTCCTCAGCCGAGCGGGGGTTACGAGCAGTACTTC.

The gene calls are TRBV5-1 and TRBJ1-4; TRBD1 matches 9 bases. The CDR3 spans 17 residues. V shed 4 bases and J 5 bases; nucleotides not matched to a gene: 12. From germline, CDR1 is SGHRS and CDR2 YFSETQ. CDR3 region: CASSLEPAGQGNEKLFF. The CDR3 DNA sequence: TGCGCCAGCAGCCTGGAACCGGCGGGACAGGGCAATGAAAAACTGTTTTTT.